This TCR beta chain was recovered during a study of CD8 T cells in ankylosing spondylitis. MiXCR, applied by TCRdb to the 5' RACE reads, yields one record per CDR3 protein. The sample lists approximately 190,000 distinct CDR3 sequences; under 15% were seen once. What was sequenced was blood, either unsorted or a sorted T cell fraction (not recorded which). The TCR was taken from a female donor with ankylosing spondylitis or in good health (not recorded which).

The CDR3 sequence is CASSLEGGGPSGHYEQYF. The CDR3 DNA is TGTGCCAGCAGCTTAGAAGGGGGTGGACCTAGCGGCCACTACGAGCAGTACTTC. The rearrangement joins TRBV7-6 to TRBJ2-7, with a weak D call TRBD2 (7 bases). Deletions cut 1 base from V and 3 bases from J, with 22 bases between. The CDR3 is 18 amino acids. CDR1 SGHVS and CDR2 FNYEAQ come from the germline V gene.